This T cell receptor (beta chain) was captured in a study of OX40 agonist ivuxolimab in advanced cancers. Study-level background: Ivuxolimab, an agonist antibody against OX40 (CD134), was given to patients. Partial responses, seen in three patients, involved one hepatocellular carcinoma and two cutaneous melanomas. Broader study findings: Among the lowest peripheral clonal expansion occurred in 0.1-3.0 mg/kg partial responders.

This CDR3 region has 17 residues. Remarks on this clone: Its target is unknown.

Produced via immunoSEQ multiplex PCR; TCRdb's table is partial and in-frame only. The data hold some 52,000 clones, with over 80% observed a single time. The sequence was collected from an adult with an advanced solid tumor such as melanoma, head and neck, liver or kidney cancer. The sequencing here drew on CD4+ or CD8+ T cells sorted from blood, taken in a trial of the OX40 agonist ivuxolimab. The chain combines TRBV21-1 with TRBJ2-1; whether TRBD2, the table's D call, matches the DNA was not checked. TRBV21-1 is given as a pseudogene. The CDR3 DNA sequence: TGTGCCAGCAGCAAAGGGAATGGTAGCGGGAGGGAGAATGAGCAGTTCTTC. Its protein product is CASSKGNGSGRENEQFF.